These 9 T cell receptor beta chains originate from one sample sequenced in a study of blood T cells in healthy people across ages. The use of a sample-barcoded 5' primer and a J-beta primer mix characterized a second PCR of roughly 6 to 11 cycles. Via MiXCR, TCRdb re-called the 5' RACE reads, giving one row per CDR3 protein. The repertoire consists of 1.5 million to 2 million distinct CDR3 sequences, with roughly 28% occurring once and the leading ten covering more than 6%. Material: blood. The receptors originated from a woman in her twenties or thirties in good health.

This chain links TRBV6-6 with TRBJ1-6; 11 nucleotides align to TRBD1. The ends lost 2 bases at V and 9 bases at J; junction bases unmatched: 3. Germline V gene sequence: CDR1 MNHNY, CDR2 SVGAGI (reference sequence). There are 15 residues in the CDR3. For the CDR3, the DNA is TGTGCCAGCAGTTACCAGGGACAGGGGGGTTCACCCCTCCACTTT. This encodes CASSYQGQGGSPLHF.

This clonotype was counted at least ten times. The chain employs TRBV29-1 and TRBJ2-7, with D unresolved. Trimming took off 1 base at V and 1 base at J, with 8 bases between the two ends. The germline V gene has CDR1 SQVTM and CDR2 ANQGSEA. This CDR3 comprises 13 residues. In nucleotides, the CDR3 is TGCAGCGTTGAAGGAGCGCGGTCCTACGAGCAGTACTTC. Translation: CSVEGARSYEQYF.

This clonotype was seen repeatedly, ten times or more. The CDR3 DNA is TGCGCCAGCAGCCTTACGGGGGCCCCTGAGCAGTACTTC. Its translation is CASSLTGAPEQYF. The J gene is TRBJ2-7, the V gene TRBV5-1, with D possibly being TRBD1 or TRBD2 (6 bases each). V lost 4 bases, J lost 7 bases, and 15 bases lay in between. Germline CDR1 and CDR2: SGHRS and YFSETQ. The CDR3 has 13 amino acids. The entire variable domain, with the rest obtained from reference TRBV5-1 and TRBJ2-7, is as follows: KAGVTQTPRYLIKTRGQQVTLSCSPISGHRSVSWYQQTPGQGLQFLFEYFSETQRNKGNFPGRFSGRQFSNSRSEMNVSTLELGDSALYLCASSLTGAPEQYFGPGTRLTVT.

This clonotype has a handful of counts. The CDR3 DNA follows: TGTGCCAGCAGTTCCCCGGGGGGCGGTTCTGCGGAGACCCAGTACTTC. Its protein product is CASSSPGGGSAETQYF. The gene calls are TRBV28 and TRBJ2-5; D is possibly TRBD2 (7 bases). Germline V gene sequence: CDR1 MDHEN, CDR2 SYDVKM. The CDR3 length is 16 residues. Trimming removed 4 bases from V and 5 bases from J, with 20 bases in between.

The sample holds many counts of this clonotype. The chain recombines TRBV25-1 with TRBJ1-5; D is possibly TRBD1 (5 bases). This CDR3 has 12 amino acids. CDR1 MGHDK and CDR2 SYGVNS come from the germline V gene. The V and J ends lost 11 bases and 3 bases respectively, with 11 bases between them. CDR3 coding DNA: TGTGCCCTCGACAGATACAATCAGCCCCAGCATTTT. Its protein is CALDRYNQPQHF.

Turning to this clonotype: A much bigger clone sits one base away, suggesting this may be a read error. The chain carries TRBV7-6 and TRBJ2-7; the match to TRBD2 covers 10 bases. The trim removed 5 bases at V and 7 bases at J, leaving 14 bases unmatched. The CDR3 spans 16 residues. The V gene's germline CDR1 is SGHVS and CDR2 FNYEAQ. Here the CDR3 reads CASSQENPAGGGEQYF. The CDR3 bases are TGTGCCAGCAGCCAAGAGAACCCAGCGGGAGGGGGTGAGCAGTACTTC. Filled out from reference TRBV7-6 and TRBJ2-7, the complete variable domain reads GAGVSQSPRYKVTKRGQDVALRCDPISGHVSLYWYRQALGQGPEFLTYFNYEAQQDKSGLPNDRFSAERPEGSISTLTIQRTEQRDSAMYRCASSQENPAGGGEQYFGPGTRLTVT.

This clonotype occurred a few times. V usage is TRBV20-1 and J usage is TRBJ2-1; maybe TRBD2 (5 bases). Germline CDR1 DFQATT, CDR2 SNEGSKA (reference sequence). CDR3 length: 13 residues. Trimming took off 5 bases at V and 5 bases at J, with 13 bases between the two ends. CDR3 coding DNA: TGCAGTGCTGGAGGAAGGGAGAACAATGAGCAGTTCTTC. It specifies CSAGGRENNEQFF.

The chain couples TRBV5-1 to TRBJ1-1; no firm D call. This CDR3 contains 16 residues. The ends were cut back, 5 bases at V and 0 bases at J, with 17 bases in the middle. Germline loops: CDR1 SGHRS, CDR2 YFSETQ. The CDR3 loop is CASSPGPSRMNTEAFF. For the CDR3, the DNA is TGCGCCAGCAGTCCAGGACCCTCCCGGATGAACACTGAAGCTTTCTTT.

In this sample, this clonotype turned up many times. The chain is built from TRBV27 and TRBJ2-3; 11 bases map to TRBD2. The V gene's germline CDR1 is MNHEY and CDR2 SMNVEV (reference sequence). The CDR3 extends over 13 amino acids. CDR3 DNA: TGTGCGACTAGCGGGGAGCACACAGATACGCAGTATTTT. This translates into CATSGEHTDTQYF.